Detailed here is one T cell receptor (beta chain). What it binds is not known. In the PCR, 60 Vbeta and 13 Jbeta primers were used. Under the authors' procedure: In a later analysis, 80 million to 100 million unique TCR beta chains included roughly 11 million shared by two or more donors. The repertoire was sequenced with immunoSEQ multiplex PCR; TCRdb's copy has only in-frame clones and lacks some. V and J calls and clone size follow that table, whereas D and trimming were derived from the DNA. The sample has tens of thousands of clones; the top ten hold roughly 4.8%. This record comes from a study of cytomegalovirus exposure and HLA in healthy donors. Study outcomes and limitations: Being productive about 87% or about 30% of the time was typical of most TCR beta V segments in an earlier analysis. The listing of roughly 160 TCR beta chains classed them as cytomegalovirus-associated.

Sequencing used PBMCs. The TCR sequence derives from a man aged 25 to 40 in good health and CMV-seropositive.

The CDR3, as DNA: TGTGCCTGGAGTCTACCCCGGACAGCTCCTCCTGGAAACACCATATATTTT. Amino acid sequence: CAWSLPRTAPPGNTIYF. The rearrangement uses TRBV30 and TRBJ1-3; D is possibly TRBD1 (6 bases). The V end was cut by 2 bases, the J end by 2 bases, with 19 bases between. Germline assignment: CDR1 GTSNPN and CDR2 SVGIG (reference sequence). The length of the CDR3 is 17 residues.